This T cell receptor (beta chain) was observed in a study of shared clonotypes between healthy human individuals. Method: immunoSEQ multiplex PCR; TCRdb's copy keeps in-frame clones and lacks some. Of about 700,000 clones in the sample, 74% were seen once. CDR3 size: 13 residues. From germline, CDR1 is MNHNS and CDR2 SASEGT. The ends were cut back, 7 bases at V and 3 bases at J, with 13 bases in the middle. This chain connects TRBV6-1 to TRBJ2-7, with D maybe TRBD1 (6 bases). The sequenced sample consisted of memory CD4+ T cells sorted from blood. Subset here: CD45RA-negative fraction. The source is a woman in her 30s in good health. The CDR3 loop reads CASIGEGGYEQYF. CDR3 nucleotides: TGTGCCAGCATCGGGGAAGGGGGCTACGAGCAGTACTTC.